This TCR beta chain was documented in a study of T cells after yellow fever vaccination. Study in general: Preparing low-cell-number fractions relied on SMART-Seq v4 Ultra Low Input. General study findings and limits: In FACS-sorted repertoires, abundant clonotypes from the bulk population could appear as contaminants. Clonotypes appearing in both CD4 and CD8 compartments existed, and their share was small.

From the 5' RACE reads, TCRdb called clonotypes with MiXCR, one entry per CDR3 protein. Here the sample spans under 700,000 distinct CDR3 sequences, around a sixth being singletons. Trimming took off 0 bases at V and 7 bases at J, with 11 bases between the two ends. CDR3 size: 13 residues. Germline values: CDR1 SGDLS, CDR2 YYNGEE. This clonotype has ten or more counts. What it binds is not known. The TCR was taken from a man younger than 30 who received the YFV17D yellow fever vaccine. The chain carries TRBV9 and TRBJ2-7; tentatively, D is TRBD1 or TRBD2 (6 bases each). Sequenced material: PBMCs, taken 4 to 5 days after the first yellow fever vaccination. This CDR3 is CASSVVGGAEQYF. DNA for the CDR3: TGTGCCAGCAGCGTAGTGGGGGGCGCGGAGCAGTACTTC. The full variable domain, its missing parts supplied by reference TRBV9 and TRBJ2-7, is DSGVTQTPKHLITATGQRVTLRCSPRSGDLSVYWYQQSLDQGLQFLIQYYNGEERAKGNILERFSAQQFPDLHSELNLSSLELGDSALYFCASSVVGGAEQYFGPGTRLTVT.